The rows below give T cell receptor beta chains drawn from one sample of a study of CD8+ T cells in alopecia areata. The data were produced by immunoSEQ multiplex PCR, yet TCRdb's version contains in-frame clones alone and is incomplete. The table shows roughly 150,000 clones, with roughly 50% occurring only once. Source material: CD4+ T cells sorted from blood. Receptors originate from a human donor in good health. The CDR3 runs from the conserved cysteine through the conserved F or W. Each record gives: V gene, J gene, clone size, D gene, CDR3 protein, CDR3 DNA. A D gene is named only where the DNA matches it firmly. Where a row states a size, it is once, few, many or the class of an expanded clone; other rows omit it.

V: TRBV28
J: TRBJ1-5
size: -
D: -
CDR3: CASSLTGPGQPQHF
DNA: TGTGCCAGCAGTTTAACAGGGCCGGGTCAGCCCCAGCATTTT

V: TRBV19
J: TRBJ1-5
size: few
D: -
CDR3: CASSWVGQPQHF
DNA: TGTGCCAGTAGTTGGGTTGGACAGCCCCAGCATTTT

V: TRBV2
J: TRBJ2-3
size: few
D: -
CDR3: CASARGGIWQTDTQYF
DNA: TGTGCCAGCGCTCGAGGGGGGATTTGGCAAACAGATACGCAGTATTTT

V: TRBV5-5
J: TRBJ2-7
size: -
D: -
CDR3: CASSLVYEQYF
DNA: TGTGCCAGCAGCTTGGTCTACGAGCAGTACTTC

V: TRBV28
J: TRBJ2-1
size: -
D: TRBD1
CDR3: CASSPKPDRPYNEQFF
DNA: TGTGCCAGCAGTCCCAAACCGGACAGGCCCTACAATGAGCAGTTCTTC

V: TRBV29-1
J: TRBJ1-1
size: -
D: -
CDR3: CSAQQMNTEAFF
DNA: TGCAGCGCCCAACAAATGAACACTGAAGCTTTCTTT

V: TRBV6-5
J: TRBJ2-7
size: few
D: -
CDR3: CASRPAIFREQYF
DNA: TGTGCCAGCAGGCCAGCAATATTTAGGGAGCAGTACTTC

V: TRBV7-6
J: TRBJ2-5
size: -
D: -
CDR3: CASSRGGQETQYF
DNA: TGTGCCAGCAGTAGGGGGGGTCAAGAGACCCAGTACTTC

V: TRBV9
J: TRBJ2-3
size: -
D: -
CDR3: CASSVGGAAGTQYF
DNA: TGTGCCAGCAGCGTAGGGGGGGCTGCGGGGACGCAGTATTTT

V: TRBV29-1
J: TRBJ2-7
size: -
D: -
CDR3: CSVGTLGSYEQYF
DNA: TGCAGCGTAGGGACATTAGGGTCCTACGAGCAGTACTTC

V: TRBV25-1
J: TRBJ2-3
size: few
D: -
CDR3: CASSGGQPTDTQYF
DNA: TGTGCCAGCAGTGGTGGACAGCCCACAGATACGCAGTATTTT

V: TRBV5-1
J: TRBJ2-2
size: -
D: -
CDR3: CASSLNWVSTGELFF
DNA: TGCGCCAGCAGCTTGAACTGGGTTTCCACCGGGGAGCTGTTTTTT

V: TRBV9
J: TRBJ1-3
size: once
D: -
CDR3: CASSVAGNTIYF
DNA: TGTGCCAGCAGCGTAGCTGGAAACACCATATATTTT

V: TRBV2
J: TRBJ2-3
size: -
D: -
CDR3: CANSADGGRTDTQYF
DNA: TGTGCCAACAGTGCGGACGGGGGTCGTACAGATACGCAGTATTTT

V: TRBV28
J: TRBJ2-1
size: few
D: -
CDR3: CATEASPEQFF
DNA: TGTGCCACCGAGGCGTCCCCCGAGCAGTTCTTC

V: TRBV29-1
J: TRBJ1-5
size: few
D: -
CDR3: CSVVFFGGSNQPQHF
DNA: TGCAGCGTTGTTTTTTTCGGGGGGAGCAATCAGCCCCAGCATTTT

V: TRBV9
J: TRBJ1-5
size: -
D: -
CDR3: CASSQGPGQPQHF
DNA: TGTGCCAGCAGCCAGGGACCGGGTCAGCCCCAGCATTTT

V: TRBV10-2
J: TRBJ2-5
size: -
D: -
CDR3: CASNGRGPWETQYF
DNA: TGCGCCAGCAACGGGCGGGGCCCGTGGGAGACCCAGTACTTC

V: TRBV30
J: TRBJ1-2
size: -
D: -
CDR3: CAWLSGLGYTF
DNA: TGTGCCTGGCTTTCAGGGTTAGGCTACACCTTC

V: TRBV5-1
J: TRBJ2-5
size: -
D: -
CDR3: CASTLQETQYF
DNA: TGCGCCAGCACACTTCAGGAGACCCAGTACTTC

V: TRBV28
J: TRBJ1-5
size: few
D: -
CDR3: CASSLSGAHNQPQHF
DNA: TGTGCCAGCAGTTTATCAGGGGCGCACAATCAGCCCCAGCATTTT

V: TRBV21-1
J: TRBJ2-6
size: few
D: -
CDR3: CASSPYSGANVLTF
DNA: TGTGCCAGCAGCCCCTACTCTGGGGCCAACGTCCTGACTTTC

V: TRBV29-1
J: TRBJ2-1
size: -
D: -
CDR3: CSVMNSYNEQFF
DNA: TGCAGCGTGATGAATTCCTACAATGAGCAGTTCTTC

V: TRBV6-5
J: TRBJ1-2
size: -
D: -
CDR3: CASSETGSYGYTF
DNA: TGTGCCAGCAGTGAAACCGGTAGCTATGGCTACACCTTC

V: TRBV11-2
J: TRBJ2-7
size: few
D: -
CDR3: CASSLVPGAYEQYF
DNA: TGTGCCAGCAGCTTAGTTCCGGGGGCCTACGAGCAGTACTTC

V: TRBV29-1
J: TRBJ1-2
size: -
D: -
CDR3: CSVTGLRAGYTF
DNA: TGCAGCGTCACAGGCCTACGGGCTGGCTACACCTTC

V: TRBV7-3
J: TRBJ2-5
size: -
D: -
CDR3: CASTCPLHF
DNA: TGTGCCAGCACCTGCCCGTTGCACTTC

V: TRBV23-1
J: TRBJ2-7
size: few
D: TRBD2
CDR3: CASSLDLAGEIHYEQYF
DNA: TGCGCCAGCAGTCTTGACCTAGCGGGGGAGATACACTACGAGCAGTACTTC

V: TRBV5-4
J: TRBJ2-7
size: -
D: TRBD2
CDR3: CASSSASGAYEQYF
DNA: TGTGCCAGCAGCTCAGCTAGCGGGGCCTACGAGCAGTACTTC

V: TRBV13
J: TRBJ1-2
size: -
D: TRBD1
CDR3: CASSSSLQGSHFNYGYTF
DNA: TGTGCCAGCAGCTCCTCTTTACAGGGGTCCCATTTTAACTATGGCTACACCTTC

V: TRBV30
J: TRBJ2-1
size: -
D: -
CDR3: CAWSVVGHRGEFF
DNA: TGTGCCTGGAGTGTAGTTGGGCATAGGGGCGAGTTCTTC

V: TRBV7-7
J: TRBJ2-7
size: -
D: -
CDR3: CASSRGASYEQYF
DNA: TGTGCCAGCAGCCGAGGCGCTTCCTACGAGCAGTACTTC

V: TRBV7-9
J: TRBJ2-7
size: -
D: TRBD2
CDR3: CASSRTLSGIDYEQYF
DNA: TGTGCCAGCAGCCGAACCTTGAGCGGGATCGACTACGAGCAGTACTTC

V: TRBV18
J: TRBJ1-4
size: few
D: -
CDR3: CASSSESVLVGEKLFF
DNA: TGTGCCAGCTCGTCCGAGTCGGTGCTAGTCGGTGAAAAACTGTTTTTT

V: TRBV7-9
J: TRBJ1-2
size: -
D: -
CDR3: CASSPGGSRYTF
DNA: TGTGCCAGCAGCCCTGGGGGTAGCCGCTACACCTTC

V: TRBV5-4
J: TRBJ1-1
size: -
D: -
CDR3: CASITQGARMNTEAFF
DNA: TGTGCCAGCATTACACAGGGCGCTCGAATGAACACTGAAGCTTTCTTT

V: TRBV14
J: TRBJ2-7
size: -
D: -
CDR3: CASRMAGGGEQYF
DNA: TGTGCCAGCAGAATGGCCGGGGGCGGGGAGCAGTACTTC

V: TRBV5-1
J: TRBJ2-5
size: -
D: -
CDR3: CASSLKAREETQYF
DNA: TGCGCCAGCAGCTTGAAAGCCAGAGAAGAGACCCAGTACTTC

V: TRBV29-1
J: TRBJ2-7
size: few
D: TRBD1
CDR3: CSVERRTGRSSEQYF
DNA: TGCAGCGTTGAACGTAGGACAGGGAGAAGCTCCGAGCAGTACTTC

V: TRBV29-1
J: TRBJ1-2
size: few
D: -
CDR3: CSVEVLRGYGYTF
DNA: TGCAGCGTTGAAGTCCTCAGGGGCTATGGCTACACCTTC

V: TRBV29-1
J: TRBJ1-2
size: -
D: -
CDR3: CSGVEGDYGYTF
DNA: TGCAGCGGGGTCGAAGGTGACTATGGCTACACCTTC

V: TRBV30
J: TRBJ1-5
size: -
D: -
CDR3: CAWTPGPNQPQHF
DNA: TGTGCCTGGACCCCGGGCCCCAATCAGCCCCAGCATTTT

V: TRBV29-1
J: TRBJ2-1
size: -
D: TRBD2
CDR3: CSVTGLARYNEQFF
DNA: TGCAGCGTGACGGGACTAGCGCGCTACAATGAGCAGTTCTTC

V: TRBV7-9
J: TRBJ2-5
size: few
D: TRBD1
CDR3: CASSFPTGPETQYF
DNA: TGTGCCAGCAGCTTCCCGACAGGGCCAGAGACCCAGTACTTC

V: TRBV2
J: TRBJ2-3
size: -
D: -
CDR3: CASSEKRWGTDTQYF
DNA: TGTGCCAGCAGTGAAAAGAGGTGGGGCACAGATACGCAGTATTTT

V: TRBV29-1
J: TRBJ1-2
size: once
D: -
CDR3: CSVLGDYGYTF
DNA: TGCAGCGTTCTGGGTGACTATGGCTACACCTTC

V: TRBV29-1
J: TRBJ2-1
size: -
D: -
CDR3: CSVGPGSSYNEQFF
DNA: TGCAGCGTTGGCCCGGGTAGCTCCTACAATGAGCAGTTCTTC

V: TRBV28
J: TRBJ2-6
size: -
D: TRBD1
CDR3: CASSQGAPGQGAPGANVLTF
DNA: TGTGCCAGCAGTCAGGGAGCCCCGGGACAGGGGGCGCCCGGGGCCAACGTCCTGACTTTC

V: TRBV20-1
J: TRBJ2-7
size: -
D: -
CDR3: CSARAGRQYF
DNA: TGCAGTGCCCGGGCGGGACGGCAGTACTTC

V: TRBV4-1
J: TRBJ1-2
size: few
D: -
CDR3: CASSQEGHLGYTF
DNA: TGCGCCAGCAGCCAAGAAGGTCATCTCGGCTACACCTTC

V: TRBV20-1
J: TRBJ1-1
size: -
D: -
CDR3: CSALGTEAFF
DNA: TGCAGTGCCCTGGGAACTGAAGCTTTCTTT

V: TRBV7-3
J: TRBJ1-5
size: -
D: -
CDR3: CASSLGQNQPQHF
DNA: TGTGCCAGCAGCTTAGGACAAAATCAGCCCCAGCATTTT

V: TRBV7-9
J: TRBJ2-2
size: few
D: -
CDR3: CASSRSFTGELFF
DNA: TGTGCCAGCAGCCGGTCCTTCACCGGGGAGCTGTTTTTT

V: TRBV29-1
J: TRBJ2-5
size: once
D: TRBD1
CDR3: CSVETGTETQYF
DNA: TGCAGCGTTGAGACAGGGACAGAGACCCAGTACTTC

V: TRBV5-1
J: TRBJ2-2
size: -
D: -
CDR3: CASSLTANTGELFF
DNA: TGCGCCAGCAGCTTGACTGCGAACACCGGGGAGCTGTTTTTT

V: TRBV30
J: TRBJ2-2
size: few
D: -
CDR3: CAWSVRSVGELFF
DNA: TGTGCCTGGAGTGTAAGAAGCGTCGGGGAGCTGTTTTTT

V: TRBV5-1
J: TRBJ2-5
size: few
D: -
CDR3: CASSLGDAGGTQYF
DNA: TGCGCCAGCAGCTTGGGTGACGCCGGTGGGACCCAGTACTTC

V: TRBV5-1
J: TRBJ1-4
size: -
D: -
CDR3: CASSLAQGLGEKLFF
DNA: TGCGCCAGCAGCTTGGCCCAGGGGTTGGGTGAAAAACTGTTTTTT

V: TRBV7-8
J: TRBJ2-1
size: few
D: TRBD1
CDR3: CASKPSTGFSEQFF
DNA: TGTGCCAGCAAACCTTCGACAGGGTTTAGTGAGCAGTTCTTC

V: TRBV9
J: TRBJ2-5
size: -
D: TRBD2
CDR3: CASSGGRRTSALETQYF
DNA: TGTGCCAGCAGCGGAGGGCGAAGGACTAGCGCGTTAGAGACCCAGTACTTC